This T cell receptor (beta chain) emerged from a study of T cell responses to AZD1222 COVID-19 vaccine. A remark on this clone: The antigen is undetermined.

Study-level results: The repertoires were collected only after the peak T cell response. It was only a handful of AZD1222 recipients who were seropositive at baseline.

Method: immunoSEQ multiplex PCR; TCRdb's copy keeps in-frame clones and lacks some. The sample yields about 130,000 clones, about 91% seen once. The sample in question was peripheral blood, obtained on day 0 of AZD1222 vaccination. The TCR originated in an adult in good health.

CDR3 in amino acids: CASSLLPGANSGANVLTF. CDR3 coding DNA: TGTGCCAGCAGCTTATTGCCGGGAGCAAACTCTGGGGCCAACGTCCTGACTTTC. This chain links TRBV7-2 with TRBJ2-6; D might be TRBD2 (6 bases). The germline CDR1 and CDR2 sequences are SGHTA and FQGNSA. Trimming left V 2 bases short and J 0 bases short, with 14 bases between. The CDR3 has 18 amino acids.